This T cell receptor beta chain was captured by sequencing in a study of cytomegalovirus exposure and HLA in healthy donors (dated by TCRdb to the late 2010s). Regarding the research as a whole: In an earlier analysis of about 560 of the donors, roughly 300 Gb of sequence data and 100 million or so unique TCR beta sequences from some 170 million T cells were reported. Around 320 gigabases of sequencing data and approximately 93 million unique TCR sequences were included in an early release covering about 700 HLA-typed donors. The genetic ancestry cluster associated with self-reported Caucasian donors included 81% of the approximately 410 genotyped donors. The aim of the study was to test whether cataloging public T cell receptors could identify signatures of past pathogen exposure. The T cell repertoires of roughly 660 subjects were profiled by immunosequencing and related to cytomegalovirus serostatus. A separate validation cohort of about 110 different subjects was used in addition to the approximately 700-subject first cohort. High-throughput TCR immunosequencing, statistical association of individual TCRs with disease status, and machine learning were combined to predict cytomegalovirus infection status. A later analysis re-analyzed previously published TCR beta repertoires from roughly 690 donors and added high-resolution HLA genotyping to study TCR occurrence patterns. The later analysis used no new phenotypic data to find candidate immune exposures, relying instead on TCR beta sequences and their occurrence across donors. To decide whether each TCR beta V gene segment behaved as functional or pseudogenic, an earlier analysis of approximately 590 of the donors relied on high-throughput TCR beta sequencing. Donor age, sex, ethnicity and CMV serostatus were compiled alongside the repertoire data. Genome-wide SNP genotypes for about 55% of the roughly 670 donors were used in a later genetic analysis, which treated that subset as a discovery cohort. Every repertoire in the discovery cohort had been generated on one and the same sequencing platform. Both class I and class II loci were covered by HLA typing, at four-digit resolution. Typing coverage differed by locus: A, B, C, DRB1 and DQB1 were typed in roughly 620-630 donors, DQA1 in 500 to 550, DPA1 in 600 to 610, and DPB1 in just under 480. Roughly 5 DR-DQ haplotypes were handled as single units for association and clustering, since linkage in the cohort was strong. Across some 400 genotyped donors of the cohort, an average of 235,054 unique TCR beta nucleotide sequences per donor were sequenced, and approximately 17% of those sequences were non-productive. General conclusions and limits of the study: Immune exposure information for the cohort was limited to CMV serostatus. Compared with the 666-donor mean, donors in an Asian-associated ancestry cluster had fewer N-insertions in productive TCRs, according to a later genetic analysis. A later analysis associated about 18,000 TCR beta sequences with specific HLA alleles at a false discovery rate of 0.05. A few of the identified cytomegalovirus-associated TCR beta chains were confirmed in vitro to be specific for cytomegalovirus antigens. Some IMGT-functional V segments, including TRBV6-2 and TRBV6-3, could not be told apart with the 87-base-pair reads, so those segments were excluded. Over 15 rarely observed V segments, including chromosome 9 orphons, were excluded from the earlier analysis of a few hundred of the donors because counts were too low. Correlated functional status among segregating V segments might be attributable to linkage disequilibrium, but an unknown experimental factor could not be ruled out. When HLA alleles, especially DR and DQ, strongly co-occurred, attributing TCR associations to individual alleles was difficult. A further reported finding was that TCR beta sequences accurately predicted the HLA-A and HLA-B alleles for most subjects in the first cohort. Only TCR beta chains were sequenced in this cohort, and the absence of alpha or paired-chain data limited detectable features. A later analysis found that HLA-associated TCR beta chains were more clonally expanded and had lower generation probabilities than equally common non-associated chains. A later genetic analysis associated a missense DCLRE1C variant with V-gene and J-gene trimming of TCR beta chains, and an independent cohort replicated the association. A later analysis found that most CMV-associated TCR beta chains appeared HLA-restricted, with HLA associations seemingly driven largely by CMV exposure. Because some donors lacked HLA typing at each locus, the association tests relied only on the typed subset. A later analysis reported that several top co-occurrence clusters appeared linked to parvovirus B19, influenza, CMV and Epstein-Barr virus. The authors suggested that the approach could potentially be generalized to other disease states and immunological phenotypes. In a later analysis, the rate of TCR association differed among HLA loci, with DRB1 alleles having the most associated TCRs and HLA-C alleles having the fewest. In an earlier analysis of around 600 of the donors, most TCR beta V segments were observed in productive rearrangements about 90% or about 30% of the time, broadly matching IMGT annotations. Cytomegalovirus status was reported to be diagnosed by the classifier with high specificity and sensitivity in both the original and validation cohorts. In the study, approximately 160 TCR beta chains were listed as associated with cytomegalovirus. Presence/absence analyses assumed roughly uniform sequencing depth across donors, an assumption that may not hold. A cluster of highly shared sequence variants was judged likely to represent a technical artifact of the sequencing pipeline. Most TCR sequences were observed very rarely across donors, whereas some public TCRs were present in many individuals.

The library came from the immunoSEQ multiplex PCR assay. The multiplex PCR relied on a mix of 60 forward primers for TCR Vbeta segments and 13 reverse primers for TCR Jbeta segments. Amplification of the CDR3 region of rearranged TCR beta genes was performed with a multiplex PCR assay on genomic DNA. The Illumina HiSeq System was used to sequence the amplified TCR beta libraries as 87-base-pair reads. Concerning the study's data processing: A later analysis counted some 74 million unique TCR beta chains across the 690 or so repertoires, and around 9.9 million of these chains were shared by at least two donors. Raw reads were error-corrected and collapsed into unique sequences by a nearest-neighbor algorithm in which closely related sequences were merged to remove PCR and sequencing errors. To assign V, D and J gene segments, CDR3 sequences were aligned to IMGT reference sequences. Each retained sequence needed at least a six-nucleotide match to both a V gene segment and a J gene segment. Rearrangements were classified as productive when the CDR3 lacked stop codons and remained in frame with V and J, and all other rearrangements were classified as non-productive. CDR3 was defined according to IMGT convention as the region running from the second conserved V-encoded cysteine to the conserved J-encoded phenylalanine. The earlier analysis of some 550 of the donors excluded any sequence lacking an unambiguous match to a single V gene segment. In an earlier analysis of 450 to 750 of the donors, a V segment was called functional when productive rearrangements were above 56.7%, and segregating when the standard deviation between donors exceeded 5%. A statistical classification framework was built to diagnose cytomegalovirus status from the catalog of TCR beta chain sequences. In a later analysis, TCR nucleotide sequences were compared against IMGT/GENE-DB human TR gene sequences so that V and J genes could be assigned. Using the TCRdist pipeline, a later analysis assigned CDR3 sequences along with most-parsimonious VDJ recombination scenarios. In a later analysis, each TCR beta chain was defined by its CDR3 amino acid sequence together with its V-gene family, and reads without a unique V-gene family were excluded. As a way to deal with suspected cross-contamination and a sequencing artifact, a later analysis dropped 450 to 600 nucleotide sequences that were highly shared and had low generation probability. A later analysis calculated a clonal expansion index for each public chain from normalized within-repertoire ranks of inferred template counts. A later analysis computed generation probabilities with a VDJ recombination model fitted to out-of-frame rearrangements, and checked the results against IGoR. Hypergeometric tests were used in a later analysis to score TCR-TCR, TCR-HLA and TCR-CMV co-occurrence, with a repertoire-size bias correction applied to the TCR pairs. To estimate false discovery rates, a later analysis permuted the HLA or CMV assignments 20 times. A later analysis grouped co-occurring TCRs with DBSCAN, adding TCRdist sequence similarity when clustering within HLA-allele-positive subsets. Co-occurrence clustering excluded repertoires with fewer than 30,000 or more than 120,000 public chains, plus five with anomalous nucleotide sharing. TCRdb limited this immuneACCESS table to in-frame rearrangements with V and J called. A share of clones is missing; checked studies link under half to unresolved V genes, and the rest is unexplained. The V and J calls and clone size were taken over from that table, and D and trimming were inferred from the DNA. The table for this sample lists 55,000 to 65,000 clones; approximately 80% of them were counted only once. The top ten clonotypes cover approximately 3.3% of the sample.

The CDR3 starts with the cysteine, ends with the phenylalanine, and has 17 residues. CDR3 DNA is the only sequence kept; it has 51 bases, read in frame from the first base. Based on the germline V gene (reference sequence), the CDR1 and CDR2 sequences are SGHNT and YYREEE. At the junction V is shortened by 4 bases and J by 3 bases; bases outside the gene matches: 13. The cohort was made up of about 670 healthy bone marrow donors. At the time of sampling, every cohort member was nominally healthy, though immune exposures that went unrecorded were likely present. The donor was CMV seropositive and belonged to the group of 250 to 300 seropositive cohort members. Every donor gave a peripheral blood sample, and the peripheral blood mononuclear cells from that sample were used for TCR beta sequencing. The Qiagen DNeasy Blood Extraction Kit was used to extract genomic DNA from the blood cell samples. This clone was picked up a small number of times. Its specific antigen is unknown. Per-nucleotide qualities are absent, and no much larger clonotype sits a single base away.

The chain is encoded by TRBV5-4 joined to TRBJ1-5, with 7 bases aligning to TRBD1. This TCR came from a woman between 40 and 55 years old in good health and CMV-seropositive. Source material: PBMCs. Read as DNA, the sequence is TGTGCCAGCAGCCCCGACAGGGAAAAATGCTACAATCAGCCCCAGCATTTT. This codes for CASSPDREKCYNQPQHF. Outside the CDR3, residues come from the reference TRBV5-4 and TRBJ1-5 proteins, so the full variable domain is: ETGVTQSPTHLIKTRGQQVTLRCSSQSGHNTVSWYQQALGQGPQFIFQYYREEENGRGNFPPRFSGLQFPNYSSELNVNALELDDSALYLCASSPDREKCYNQPQHFGDGTRLSIL.